This note documents a single TCR beta chain sequence. No antigen is known for it. No base quality values were provided; no much bigger clone lies one nucleotide off. The CDR1 and CDR2 encoded by the germline V gene are SQVTM and ANQGSEA. V was cut back by 3 bases and J by 3 bases, leaving a gap of 9 bases between them. From the cysteine through the phenylalanine, the CDR3 covers 12 amino acids. Just CDR3 DNA is preserved here, 36 bases in frame from base 1. The library relied on the immunoSEQ multiplex PCR assay. To provide template for TCR sequencing, every sample had RNA extracted and reverse transcribed into cDNA. SuperScript III was used for first-strand cDNA synthesis, primed with a 2:1 mix of oligo-dT and random hexamers. A synthetic immune receptor repertoire was used to assess amplification bias, and residual bias was removed computationally. As for the authors' bioinformatics: Raw reads were preprocessed to remove errors, and CDR3 was defined according to IMGT conventions as the region from the conserved cysteine to phenylalanine. Clonality was computed by normalizing Shannon entropy by log2 of the number of productive unique TCRs and subtracting the result from 1. Whether scalp clones were CD4 or CD8 was inferred by matching scalp TCRbeta sequences against CD4 and CD8 repertoires sorted from blood. As stored in TCRdb, this immuneACCESS dataset retains in-frame rearrangements with V and J assigned. A fraction of the clones does not appear; measured against another copy, unresolved V genes explain less than half of the discrepancy, and the remainder lacks a known reason. The V and J calls and clone size are taken from that table; D and trimming were inferred from the DNA. This sample has approximately 150,000 clones in its table, and 85% to 90% of those were observed once. Of the sample, approximately 15% falls within the top ten clones.

What the time point label conveys for this sample: baseline before oral tofacitinib. Peripheral blood and lesional scalp punch biopsies were obtained from patients with alopecia areata. PBMCs were separated by density centrifugation and stained for CD3, CD4 and CD8, after which CD4+ and CD8+ T cells were sorted on a FACSAria. The sample comes from a study of CD8+ T cells in alopecia areata (dated by TCRdb to the late 2010s). For context, the study as a whole: Treated patients were enrolled in an open-label pilot trial of oral tofacitinib, 5 to 10 mg twice daily, for moderate-to-severe alopecia areata. Tofacitinib was given for 6 to 18 months, followed by 6 months of follow-up off drug to assess delayed response and recurrence. The study used high-throughput TCRbeta sequencing to examine T cell clonal expansion in alopecia areata, in both the C3H/HeJ mouse model and human patients. Scalp tissue and sorted CD4+ and CD8+ peripheral blood T cells from patchy and totalis/universalis alopecia areata patients and from healthy controls were covered by human TCRbeta sequencing. Tofacitinib-treated patients had biopsies at baseline and at 4 and 24 weeks of treatment, with a later scalp biopsy in several patients. Scalp clonality was compared across normal scalp (n=4), patchy alopecia areata scalp (n=8), and alopecia totalis/universalis scalp (n=8). RNA came from the PAXgene miRNA kit for fixed scalp, the miRNeasy kit for PBMCs, and the RNeasy kit for mouse skin. Amplification of TCRbeta CDR3 regions was done by immunoSEQ multiplex PCR using 35 Vbeta forward primers and 13 Jbeta reverse primers. Findings and caveats that apply to the study as a whole: Compared with normal scalp, lesional scalp, particularly in alopecia totalis/universalis, had higher clonality and more expanded CD8+ clones, which suggests antigenic drive. Shared TCR sequences between patients were less evident than in mice, which may be partly attributable to HLA diversity in the patient population. Unlike mouse skin, which is dominated by gammadelta T cells, normal human skin has resident alphabeta T cells that are also sequenced, and this complicates analysis of the scalp TCR repertoire.

This TCR came from a human donor with alopecia areata. Here the chain combines TRBV29-1 and TRBJ2-7, with no reliable assignment of the D segment. This specimen was CD8+ T cells sorted from blood, taken at week 0. The CDR3 protein is CSVEHSSYEQYF. The sequenced DNA is TGCAGCGTTGAGCATAGCAGCTACGAGCAGTACTTC.